This T cell receptor beta chain was identified in a study of CXCR3-negative and CXCR3-positive naive CD8 T cells. Overall study results and limits: After cryopreservation, expression of CXCR3 was partially reduced, and most assays were run with fresh PBMCs. Naive CXCR3-positive and CXCR3-negative cells shared TRBV-TRBJ usage; memory cells diverged. CXCR3-expressing naive cells carried TRB CDR3s more hydrophobic than those of CXCR3-negative naive cells.

Concerning this clonotype itself: Its antigen is still unknown.

This CDR3 is built from 16 residues. CDR1 MNHEY and CDR2 SVGEGT come from the germline V gene. 5' RACE with UMI labels generated the TRB cDNA libraries. TCRdb processed the 5' RACE reads again and assigns one entry to each CDR3 protein, with no DNA. Found here are around 88,000 distinct CDR3 sequences; the top ten clones hold 0.95% to 1.4%. The sample comprised naive CXCR3+ CD8+ T cells from blood. This sample's subset: CD45RO-CCR7+CD27+CD95- naive CD8+ T cells expressing CXCR3 (TNR3+). The source is a human donor in good health. Some clones in this sample may be carry-over from other donors' samples. This rearrangement joins TRBV6-2 or TRBV6-3 to TRBJ2-1; there is no DNA to check the TCRdb D call of TRBD1. CDR3 amino acids: CASSLAGSNPNNEQFF.